This T cell receptor beta chain was documented in a study of OX40 agonist ivuxolimab in advanced cancers. Study in general: The dose of intravenous ivuxolimab that patients received every 2 weeks ranged from 0.01 to 10 mg/kg. Notes on the study in general: Expanded clones tended on average to be more numerous among CD8+ T cells than CD4+. Partial responders receiving 0.1-3.0 mg/kg showed among the lowest clonal expansion.

Only in-frame clones appear in the TCRdb table, and some are missing; sequencing was by immunoSEQ multiplex PCR. The sample yields around 38,000 clones, less than 85% seen once. There are 13 residues in the CDR3. Trimming pared 4 bases from V and 4 bases from J, leaving 9 bases between. Germline loops: CDR1 SGHNT, CDR2 YYREEE (reference sequence). About this clone itself: Its antigen is not known.

Sample: CD4+ or CD8+ T cells sorted from blood, taken in a trial of the OX40 agonist ivuxolimab. The gene calls are TRBV5-4 and TRBJ2-1, with D possibly TRBD2 on 5 matching bases. The TCR was taken from an adult with an advanced solid tumor such as melanoma, head and neck, liver or kidney cancer. CDR3 in amino acids: CASSPGIYNEQFF. CDR3 coding DNA: TGTGCCAGCAGCCCGGGAATTTACAATGAGCAGTTCTTC.